These 16 T cell receptor beta chains originate from one sample sequenced in a study of T cells in Graves' hyperthyroidism and ophthalmopathy. It was RNA transcripts that yielded the amplified TCR beta CDR3 regions. In the first-round RT-PCR of the TCR CDR3, the HTBI primer set was used. TCRdb reanalysed the multiplex PCR reads using MiXCR and keeps one entry per CDR3 protein. The sample has over 700,000 distinct CDR3 sequences, around 20% seen once; the top ten hold about a sixth. The material sequenced was blood. The receptors shown here come from a woman aged 45-60 years with Graves' hyperthyroidism that later progressed to Graves' ophthalmopathy.

There are many counts of this clonotype. This chain links TRBV2 with TRBJ2-2, with D perhaps TRBD1 (7 bases). CDR1 SNHLY and CDR2 FYNNEI come from the germline V gene. V shed 7 bases and J shed 5 bases, with 17 bases lying between them. There are 15 residues in the CDR3. The CDR3 coding sequence is TGTGCCAGCAAAAGGGGGCAGGGGAGGACCGGGGAGCTGTTTTTT. Its protein product is CASKRGQGRTGELFF.

This clonotype was seen only once. The chain uses TRBV5-6 and TRBJ1-3, with D tentatively TRBD1 (5 bases). The CDR3 runs to 17 residues. V was shortened by 5 bases and J by 7 bases, with 25 bases between the two germline ends. CDR1 and CDR2 (germline): SGHDT, YYEEEE. CDR3 protein: CASRRTAWGPGGNTIYF. CDR3 DNA sequence: TGTGCCAGCAGACGGACCGCCTGGGGACCGGGGGGGAACACCATATATTTT. Full variable domain (missing parts from reference TRBV5-6 and TRBJ1-3): DAGVTQSPTHLIKTRGQQVTLRCSPKSGHDTVSWYQQALGQGPQFIFQYYEEEERQRGNFPDRFSGHQFPNYSSELNVNALLLGDSALYLCASRRTAWGPGGNTIYFGEGSWLTVV.

In this sample, this clonotype turned up a few times. V usage is TRBV7-6 and J usage is TRBJ2-2, with 9 nucleotides matching TRBD1. Losses at the gene ends were 5 bases for V and 5 bases for J; bases not matched to a gene: 6. The CDR3 loop spans 15 amino acids. Germline V CDR1 and CDR2: SGHVS, FNYEAQ. The CDR3 protein is CASSRTGEGTGELFF. The CDR3, as DNA: TGTGCCAGCAGCCGGACAGGGGAGGGGACCGGGGAGCTGTTTTTT. The full variable domain, in which reference TRBV7-6 and TRBJ2-2 provide the parts outside the CDR3, is GAGVSQSPRYKVTKRGQDVALRCDPISGHVSLYWYRQALGQGPEFLTYFNYEAQQDKSGLPNDRFSAERPEGSISTLTIQRTEQRDSAMYRCASSRTGEGTGELFFGEGSRLTVL.

In regard to this clonotype: This could be a read error, since a much larger clone is one nucleotide away. The rearrangement links TRBV2 to TRBJ1-5; D perhaps matches TRBD1 (5 bases). CDR1 is SNHLY and CDR2 is FYNNEI in the germline V gene. The V gene lost 6 bases and the J gene lost 3 bases, with 30 bases spanning the gap. CDR3 length: 20 residues. The CDR3, as DNA: TGTGCCAGCAGCGCATTCCAATTCAGGGCCCCTGGGATACACAATCAGCCCCAGCATTTT. It yields the protein CASSAFQFRAPGIHNQPQHF.

This clonotype was seen ten or more times. The gene calls are TRBV12-3 or TRBV12-4 and TRBJ1-5; no definite D call. Trimming stripped 2 bases from V and 1 base from J, with 9 bases between. This CDR3 is 15 amino acids long. The CDR3 DNA reads as TGTGCCAGCAGTTTATTTGGTGGGAGCAATCAGCCCCAGCATTTT. This encodes CASSLFGGSNQPQHF.

This clonotype was counted many times. V and J are TRBV7-2 and TRBJ2-1, with TRBD1 as a possible D gene (5 bases). Trimming removed 1 base from V and 9 bases from J, with 10 bases in between. The germline V gene encodes CDR1 SGHTA and CDR2 FQGNSA. The CDR3 has 13 amino acids. In nucleotides, the CDR3 is TGTGCCAGCAGCTTAGTCAGGGAAAGTGAGCAGTTCTTC. Protein sequence: CASSLVRESEQFF.

The chain employs TRBV24-1 and TRBJ1-2; D gene uncertain. Germline-derived CDR1 and CDR2 are KGHDR and SFDVKD. The CDR3 consists of 11 residues. V dropped 9 bases and J dropped 4 bases, with 8 bases sitting between them. Written as DNA, the CDR3 is TGTGCCACCTCGACGGGCTATGGCTACACCTTC. It encodes CATSTGYGYTF.

A remark on this clonotype: This may be a read error: a much more frequent sequence differs by one nucleotide. V usage is TRBV29-1 and J usage is TRBJ1-1; 7 bases agree with TRBD1. The length of the CDR3 is 13 residues. Losses at the gene ends were 5 bases for V and 1 base for J; bases not matched to a gene: 4. Germline CDR1 SQVTM, CDR2 ANQGSEA. The CDR3 DNA is TGCAGCGTTTGGGACAGACGGAACACTGAAGCTTTCTTT. Translated, it gives CSVWDRRNTEAFF.

This clonotype was recorded a few times. V and J are TRBV20-1 and TRBJ2-3, with D perhaps given as TRBD1 or TRBD2 (5 bases each). V lost 5 bases, J lost 5 bases, and 20 bases lay in between. The CDR3 contains 15 residues. Germline lookup yields CDR1 DFQATT and CDR2 SNEGSKA (reference sequence). CDR3 amino acids: CSARELGVEGDTQYF. As DNA, the CDR3 is TGCAGTGCTCGCGAGCTAGGGGTTGAGGGAGATACGCAGTATTTT.

The chain has TRBV12-3 or TRBV12-4 and TRBJ1-1, with D possibly being TRBD1 (6 bases). The CDR3 loop spans 14 amino acids. V lost 1 base to trimming and J lost 6 bases, with 12 bases between them. The CDR3 reads CASSLGGGIAEAFF. The CDR3 nucleotides are TGTGCCAGCAGTTTAGGAGGGGGTATAGCTGAAGCTTTCTTT.

This clonotype has a count of ten or more. The V call is TRBV20-1, the J call TRBJ2-3, with a tentative D call TRBD2 (6 bases). This CDR3 is built from 16 residues. Trimming pared 5 bases from V and 2 bases from J, leaving 20 bases between. Germline CDR1 is DFQATT and CDR2 is SNEGSKA (reference sequence). CDR3 DNA sequence: TGCAGTGCTCGAAACCCGAGGGCTAGCGCCACAGATACGCAGTATTTT. Amino acid sequence: CSARNPRASATDTQYF.

With regard to this clonotype: A much bigger clone sits one base away, suggesting this may be a read error. V is TRBV2 and J is TRBJ1-1; the D is unclear. Germline CDR1 is SNHLY and CDR2 is FYNNEI. CDR3 length equals 14 residues. In nucleotides, the CDR3 is TGTGCCAGCAGGAGAAGGGTCATGAACACTGACGCTTTCTTT. It is translated as CASRRRVMNTDAFF.

V is TRBV5-1 and J is TRBJ2-5, with 11 nucleotides matching TRBD2. V was clipped by 0 bases and J by 3 bases; unmatched bases: 4. This CDR3 comprises 16 residues. CDR1 and CDR2 from the germline V gene are SGHRS and YFSETQ. DNA of the CDR3: TGCGCCAGCAGCTTGGGTCAGACTAGCGGGGAAGAGACCCAGTACTTC. Its translation is CASSLGQTSGEETQYF.

This chain connects TRBV4-1 to TRBJ2-1; 12 nucleotides agree with TRBD1. The germline CDR1 and CDR2 sequences are MGHRA and YSYEKL. The CDR3 is made up of 15 amino acids. V shed 2 bases, J shed 8 bases, and the junction held 4 bases outside the gene matches. CDR3 sequence reads: CASSQPGQGAYEQFF. CDR3 DNA: TGCGCCAGCAGCCAACCGGGACAGGGGGCTTATGAGCAGTTCTTC.

The chain recombines TRBV27 with TRBJ1-2; 8 nucleotides line up with TRBD1. The CDR3 has 14 residues. Germline CDR1 is MNHEY and CDR2 is SMNVEV (reference sequence). V lost 6 bases to trimming and J lost 8 bases; unmatched junction nucleotides: 11. This CDR3 is CASSVNRGGFGYTF. The DNA for the CDR3 is TGTGCCAGCAGCGTAAACAGGGGGGGTTTCGGCTACACCTTC.

The genes are TRBV6-1 and TRBJ2-3, with 10 bases aligning to TRBD2. This CDR3 region has 13 residues. The ends lost 6 bases at V and 7 bases at J; junction bases unmatched: 4. Germline V gene sequence: CDR1 MNHNS, CDR2 SASEGT. The CDR3: CASRPAGGNTQYF. The CDR3, as DNA: TGTGCCAGCAGACCAGCGGGGGGGAATACGCAGTATTTT.